Included here is one T cell receptor (beta chain) sequence, with context. The sample belongs to a study of CD8+CD57+ T cells in acquired aplastic anemia. Sequencing involved patients with CD8+CD57+ cell expansion previously shown by flow cytometry. V was trimmed by 8 bases and J by 4 bases, leaving 15 bases between them. The CDR3 loop spans 14 amino acids. Germline values: CDR1 SGHTA, CDR2 FQGNSA. For CDR3 and TCR beta VDJ profiling, genomic DNA was the template used. TCRdb ran MiXCR on the reads and lists one entry per CDR3 protein. The sample contains about 200,000 distinct CDR3 sequences, 65% of which appear only once.

This chain connects TRBV7-2 to TRBJ1-5, with D uncertain. Sequencing was performed on sorted CD4+, CD8+, or CD8+CD57+ T cells (not recorded which) from PBMCs. The TCR originated in a human donor with aplastic anemia. CDR3 DNA sequence: TGTGCCAGCCGACCTCCCAGAAGTAATCAGCCCCAGCATTTT. Protein product: CASRPPRSNQPQHF.